These 23 T cell receptor beta chains share one sample of origin, sequenced in a study of blood T cells in healthy people across ages. Alongside a J-beta primer mix, a sample-barcoded 5' primer served in a second PCR lasting about 7 to 11 cycles. TCRdb reprocessed the 5' RACE reads via MiXCR and lists one record per CDR3 protein. The table records 550,000 to 650,000 distinct CDR3 sequences, around 31% of them present only once. The sample taken for sequencing was blood. The receptors here all came from a woman older than 75 in good health.

There are many counts of this clonotype. This chain connects TRBV20-1 to TRBJ2-5; tentatively, D is TRBD1 (5 bases). Trimming cost V 0 bases and J 1 base, with 12 bases left between them. Germline V CDR1 and CDR2: DFQATT, SNEGSKA (reference sequence). This CDR3 is 15 amino acids long. The CDR3 DNA follows: TGCAGTGCTAGAGATTTAGGGGCATTCCAAGAGACCCAGTACTTC. Translation gives CSARDLGAFQETQYF.

About this clonotype itself: Just one base apart from a much larger clone, this may be a read error. The chain joins TRBV5-1 to TRBJ1-5; D remains unclear. Germline V gene data show CDR1 as SGHRS and CDR2 as YFSETQ. The CDR3 extends over 13 amino acids. The DNA for the CDR3 is TGCGTCAGCAGCCGGAACGGAGATCAGCCCCAGCATTTT. Its translation is CVSSRNGDQPQHF. Supplemented by reference TRBV5-1 and TRBJ1-5, the full variable domain reads KAGVTQTPRYLIKTRGQQVTLSCSPISGHRSVSWYQQTPGQGLQFLFEYFSETQRNKGNFPGRFSGRQFSNSRSEMNVSTLELGDSALYLCVSSRNGDQPQHFGDGTRLSIL.

This clonotype was detected a few times. This chain joins TRBV5-1 and TRBJ1-1; D might be TRBD1 (5 bases). The CDR3 is 12 amino acids. V lost 4 bases to trimming and J lost 7 bases, with 11 bases between them. Germline V gene sequence: CDR1 SGHRS, CDR2 YFSETQ. CDR3 nucleotide sequence: TGCGCCAGCAGCCAGGGTGGGGATGAAGCTTTCTTT. Encoded protein: CASSQGGDEAFF.

In regard to this clonotype: Sequence at one end of the junction differs from germline and may be a read error. The V call is TRBV12-3 or TRBV12-4, the J call TRBJ2-3; TRBD2 matches at 7 bases. This CDR3 comprises 15 residues. This chain's CDR3 is CASSFGAGSTDAQYF. As DNA, the CDR3 is TGTGCCAGCAGTTTTGGAGCGGGGAGCACAGATGCGCAGTATTTT.

This clonotype was observed at least ten times. The CDR3 protein is CASSLGKGFRAGEQYF. The DNA for the CDR3 is TGTGCCAGCAGCTTGGGAAAAGGTTTCAGGGCGGGCGAGCAGTACTTC. The genes are TRBV5-6 and TRBJ2-7, with D perhaps TRBD1 or TRBD2 (5 bases each). Germline values: CDR1 SGHDT, CDR2 YYEEEE. CDR3 length equals 16 residues. The V end was cut by 0 bases, the J end by 6 bases, with 19 bases between.

This clonotype has a count of ten or more. The V gene is TRBV5-5, the J gene TRBJ2-4, with a tentative D call TRBD2 (5 bases). Germline loops: CDR1 SGHKS, CDR2 YYEKEE (reference sequence). The CDR3 totals 17 residues. V was pared by 3 bases and J by 1 base, with 17 bases between. CDR3 in amino acids: CASSSGGVRGAKNIQYF. In DNA, the CDR3 is TGTGCCAGCAGCTCAGGAGGTGTTCGTGGGGCCAAAAACATTCAGTACTTC.

This clonotype showed up just a few times. This may be a read error, as it is one base from a much larger clone. This sequence joins TRBV29-1 and TRBJ2-5, with 12 bases matching TRBD2. V was pared by 6 bases and J by 5 bases, with 7 bases of the junction left unmatched. The CDR3 length is 14 residues. The germline gives CDR1 SQVTM, CDR2 ANQGSEA. The CDR3 here is CSVMTSGGGETQYF. Written as DNA, the CDR3 is TGCAGCGTCATGACTAGCGGGGGAGGGGAGACCCAGTACTTC.

The chain carries TRBV18 and TRBJ1-5, with 7 bases lining up with TRBD1. Germline V gives CDR1 KGHSH, CDR2 LQKENI. V shed 2 bases, J shed 7 bases, and the junction held 11 bases outside the gene matches. The CDR3 length is 16 residues. CDR3 in amino acids: CASSPVAGGLGQPQHF. The CDR3 bases are TGTGCCAGCTCACCAGTGGCAGGGGGACTAGGCCAGCCCCAGCATTTT.

There are many counts of this clonotype. The J gene is TRBJ2-1, the V gene TRBV20-1; 8 nucleotides line up with TRBD2. The CDR3 spans 16 residues. The V gene end was trimmed by 0 bases and the J gene end by 5 bases; junction bases not matched to a gene: 9. Looked up from germline, CDR1 is DFQATT and CDR2 is SNEGSKA (reference sequence). The CDR3: CSARDPGTRGDNEQFF. The CDR3 bases are TGCAGTGCTAGAGATCCGGGGACTAGGGGCGACAATGAGCAGTTCTTC.

This clonotype was detected only a few times. The CDR3 sequence is CASSLQGGDQPQHF. DNA for the CDR3: TGTGCCAGCTCCCTACAGGGAGGGGACCAGCCCCAGCATTTT. This rearrangement joins TRBV18 to TRBJ1-5; TRBD1 is a possible D gene (6 bases). CDR1 and CDR2 from the germline V gene are KGHSH and LQKENI. The CDR3 length is 14 residues. V was trimmed by 6 bases and J by 7 bases, leaving 16 bases between them.

This clonotype was seen only a few times. A much larger clone lies a single base off, so this may be a read error. V is TRBV20-1 and J is TRBJ2-3, with D possibly being TRBD2 (5 bases). The CDR3 length is 17 residues. Germline assignment: CDR1 DFQATT and CDR2 SNEGSKA (reference sequence). V shed 3 bases and J shed 4 bases, with 23 bases lying between them. The CDR3 sequence: CSARDLRRSRTADTQYF. CDR3 sequence (DNA): TGCAGTGCTAGGGACTTACGACGGTCCCGCACAGCAGATACGCAGTATTTT.

The V call is TRBV19, the J call TRBJ1-5, with D maybe TRBD1 (5 bases). The CDR3 sequence is 12 residues long. CDR1 and CDR2 (germline): LNHDA, SQIVND (reference sequence). The V end was cut by 6 bases, the J end by 15 bases, with 18 bases between. DNA of the CDR3: TGTGCCAGTAGCCCCTCCGGGGGTACGCTGCATTTT. Its translation: CASSPSGGTLHF.

V and J are TRBV20-1 and TRBJ2-5; possibly TRBD2 for D (5 bases). V lost 5 bases and J 1 base, leaving 23 bases between the germline ends. CDR1 DFQATT and CDR2 SNEGSKA come from the germline V gene (reference sequence). The CDR3 spans 17 residues. The CDR3: CSAAPFGVAPPQETQYF. For the CDR3, the DNA is TGCAGTGCTGCCCCATTCGGGGTAGCGCCTCCCCAAGAGACCCAGTACTTC.

The rearrangement links TRBV5-1 to TRBJ1-1; D gene uncertain. CDR1 is SGHRS, CDR2 YFSETQ, per germline. The CDR3 totals 15 residues. The V end was cut by 1 base, the J end by 6 bases, with 16 bases between. In DNA form, the CDR3 reads TGCGCCAGCAGCTTGTCGGTTGGGCCAGAGGCTGAAGCTTTCTTT. Translating it yields CASSLSVGPEAEAFF.

The CDR3 sequence: CASRGTGGSPLHF. The CDR3, as DNA: TGTGCCAGCAGGGGGACAGGGGGATCACCCCTCCACTTT. This chain joins TRBV2 and TRBJ1-6; 11 positions match TRBD1. V shed 6 bases, J shed 10 bases, and the junction held 2 bases outside the gene matches. From germline, CDR1 is SNHLY and CDR2 FYNNEI. This CDR3 contains 13 residues.

This clonotype appeared many times. This chain links TRBV30 with TRBJ2-6, with a weak D call TRBD2 (5 bases). The length of the CDR3 is 15 residues. CDR1 GTSNPN and CDR2 SVGIG come from the germline V gene (reference sequence). V dropped 0 bases and J dropped 0 bases, with 6 bases sitting between them. Written as DNA, the CDR3 is TGTGCCTGGAGTGTCGGGAACTCTGGGGCCAACGTCCTGACTTTC. Translation gives CAWSVGNSGANVLTF.

Ten or more counts support this clonotype. The gene calls are TRBV6-1 and TRBJ1-2; no clear D. This CDR3 is built from 13 residues. Trimming removed 4 bases from V and 4 bases from J, with 10 bases in between. Germline-derived CDR1 and CDR2 are MNHNS and SASEGT. Here the CDR3 DNA reads TGTGCCAGCAGTGGGTCTTCCAGCTATGGCTACACCTTC. Encoded protein: CASSGSSSYGYTF.

This clonotype was detected only a few times. The chain links TRBV2 to TRBJ2-6; D possibly corresponds to TRBD2 (5 bases). CDR1 and CDR2 (germline): SNHLY, FYNNEI. The CDR3 sequence is 15 residues long. V was shortened by 7 bases and J by 3 bases, with 13 bases between the two germline ends. The CDR3 here is CASKPGWYGANVLTF. As DNA, the CDR3 is TGTGCCAGCAAACCGGGGTGGTATGGGGCCAACGTCCTGACTTTC. Full variable domain (remainder filled in from reference TRBV2 and TRBJ2-6): EPEVTQTPSHQVTQMGQEVILRCVPISNHLYFYWYRQILGQKVEFLVSFYNNEISEKSEIFDDQFSVERPDGSNFTLKIRSTKLEDSAMYFCASKPGWYGANVLTFGAGSRLTVL.

Regarding this clonotype: This may come from a read error, since a much larger clone is one base off. V usage is TRBV20-1 and J usage is TRBJ2-7, with D possibly TRBD1 on 5 matching bases. The closer fit of TRBJ2-5 to the DNA end suggests the J call may be wrong. Germline lookup yields CDR1 DFQATT and CDR2 SNEGSKA (reference sequence). The CDR3 is made up of 14 amino acids. The CDR3 nucleotides read TGCAGTGCTTCCAGCCCAAGGGGTCGAGAGACCCAGTACTTC. This gives the protein CSASSPRGRETQYF.

This chain links TRBV30 with TRBJ1-2; the D gene is possibly TRBD1 (5 bases). This CDR3 region has 13 residues. V was shortened by 3 bases and J by 4 bases, with 12 bases between the two germline ends. Per the germline V gene, CDR1 is GTSNPN and CDR2 is SVGIG (reference sequence). CDR3 bases: TGTGCCTGGAGACAGGACCACAGCTATGGCTACACCTTC. This translates into CAWRQDHSYGYTF.

This clonotype was detected ten times or more. This CDR3 is CASHLGGPGANVLTF. In DNA, the CDR3 is TGTGCCAGCCACCTTGGGGGGCCCGGGGCCAACGTCCTGACTTTC. V gene TRBV6-2 or TRBV6-3 combines with J gene TRBJ2-6; D might be TRBD1 or TRBD2, each matching 6 bases. Per germline, CDR1 MNHEY and CDR2 SVGEGT. This CDR3 is 15 amino acids long. V was cut by 8 bases and J by 4 bases, with 15 bases left in between.

The J gene is TRBJ1-1, the V gene TRBV7-3; no firm D call. V lost 8 bases and J lost 1, with 11 bases in between. CDR3 length: 13 amino acids. Germline V gene sequence: CDR1 SGHTA, CDR2 FQGTGA. The CDR3 loop reads CASSWTENTEAFF. CDR3 DNA sequence: TGTGCCAGCTCTTGGACGGAGAACACTGAAGCTTTCTTT.

Many counts were recorded for this clonotype. The chain is built from TRBV20-1 and TRBJ2-5, with 15 bases that match TRBD2. CDR3 size: 17 residues. Looked up from germline, CDR1 is DFQATT and CDR2 is SNEGSKA (reference sequence). With V trimmed by 6 bases and J by 2 bases, 10 bases remained unmatched. The DNA of the CDR3 is TGCAGTGCATCCCCGGGACTAGCGGGGGGCACACAAGAGACCCAGTACTTC. It encodes CSASPGLAGGTQETQYF.